This T cell receptor beta chain was recorded in a study of cytotoxic CD8 clonotypes in ibrutinib-treated CLL. Study in general: Responses comprised approximately 25 partial and 2 complete; at median around six years, approximately 14 remained remitted and about twelve progressed.

Study findings and constraints: In comparison with age-matched healthy donors, baseline clonality was higher and tracked circulating CD8+ T-cell counts.

Points on this clone: Antigen unknown.

J lost 3 bases, V lost 5 bases, and 7 bases had no gene match. The CDR3 loop spans 16 amino acids. The germline V gene has CDR1 MNHEY and CDR2 SMNVEV (reference sequence). The repertoire was sequenced with immunoSEQ multiplex PCR; TCRdb's copy has only in-frame clones and lacks some. The data show 200,000 to 250,000 clones, 75% to 80% seen once. The receptor was derived from a human donor with chronic lymphocytic leukemia. The V call is TRBV27, the J call TRBJ2-6, with 7 bases fitting TRBD1. Source: PBMCs, taken after 12 months of ibrutinib treatment. The CDR3 region is CASSKKQGYGANVLTF. The CDR3 nucleotides read TGTGCCAGCAGTAAAAAACAGGGGTATGGGGCCAACGTCCTGACTTTC.